This T cell receptor (beta chain) was observed in a study of CD4+ T cells in melanoma. Sequencing used immunoSEQ multiplex PCR; TCRdb keeps in-frame clones, though not all of them. The repertoire holds about 11,000 clones, roughly three quarters seen once, with nearly 9.5% in the top ten. A word on this clone: The same CDR3 is also encoded by other DNA sequences in this sample.

The germline V gene has CDR1 SGHNT and CDR2 YYREEE (reference sequence). Trimming pared 4 bases from V and 2 bases from J, leaving 12 bases between. The CDR3 length is 14 residues. The sequence was collected from a human donor with melanoma. The V call is TRBV5-4, the J call TRBJ1-2, with D unclear. The source material was cells from a culture (not recorded whether cultured in vitro). CDR3: CASSLRGYNYGYTF. DNA of the CDR3: TGTGCCAGCAGCCTGCGAGGGTACAACTATGGCTACACCTTC. The variable domain in full, completed from reference TRBV5-4 and TRBJ1-2, reads ETGVTQSPTHLIKTRGQQVTLRCSSQSGHNTVSWYQQALGQGPQFIFQYYREEENGRGNFPPRFSGLQFPNYSSELNVNALELDDSALYLCASSLRGYNYGYTFGSGTRLTVV.